The rows below give T cell receptor beta chains drawn from one sample of a study of T cell changes during pregnancy in multiple sclerosis. Only in-frame clones appear in the TCRdb table, and some are missing; sequencing was by immunoSEQ multiplex PCR. The table lists more than 35,000 clones, approximately 94% of them singletons. The source material was CD4+ T cells from peripheral blood mononuclear cells, sampled in the second trimester of pregnancy. Receptors originate from a female donor with multiple sclerosis, enrolled in a pregnancy study. The CDR3 runs from the conserved cysteine through the conserved F or W. Each record gives: J gene, clone size, D gene, V gene, CDR3 protein, CDR3 DNA. The D gene is left open where the match is weak. Clone size appears in some rows only: once, few, many, or a class for an expanded clone.

TRBJ1-1 once NA TRBV2 CASSAENTEAFF TGTGCCAGCTCGGCGGAGAACACTGAAGCTTTCTTT
TRBJ2-7 NA NA TRBV2 CASGGKVEQYF TGTGCCAGCGGGGGGAAGGTCGAGCAGTACTTC
TRBJ2-1 NA TRBD2 TRBV7-2 CASSFAGGNYVNEQFF TGTGCCAGCAGCTTTGCGGGGGGGAATTACGTTAATGAGCAGTTCTTC
TRBJ1-6 NA TRBD1 TRBV6-5 CASSYSAGGYNSPLHF TGTGCCAGCAGTTACTCGGCAGGGGGCTATAATTCACCCCTCCACTTT
TRBJ2-3 NA NA TRBV11-3 CASSSSGRDTDTQYF TGTGCCAGCAGTTCCTCAGGGCGGGACACAGATACGCAGTATTTT
TRBJ2-7 NA NA TRBV5-1 CASSLGTVYFSYEQYF TGCGCCAGCAGCTTGGGGACAGTATATTTCTCCTACGAGCAGTACTTC
TRBJ2-1 NA TRBD2 TRBV29-1 CSSTPGTSGRAQFF TGCAGCTCGACTCCCGGGACTAGCGGGAGGGCCCAGTTCTTC
TRBJ1-4 NA NA TRBV7-3 CASSSPTVGGKEKLFF TGTGCCAGCAGCTCTCCCACCGTAGGGGGTAAAGAAAAACTGTTTTTT
TRBJ1-5 NA NA TRBV7-6 CASSLDGSSNQPQHF TGTGCCAGCAGCTTAGATGGGAGTAGCAATCAGCCCCAGCATTTT
TRBJ1-1 NA NA TRBV2 CASSGRGRSTEAFF TGTGCCAGCAGTGGGCGGGGGCGAAGCACTGAAGCTTTCTTT
TRBJ1-4 NA TRBD1 TRBV18 CASRQGANEKLFF TGTGCCAGCAGACAGGGGGCTAATGAAAAACTGTTTTTT
TRBJ1-6 NA TRBD1 TRBV7-6 CASSLDGQGDSPLHF TGTGCCAGCAGCTTAGATGGACAGGGAGATTCACCCCTCCACTTT
TRBJ2-7 NA TRBD1 TRBV7-9 CASSLAGGTGSGQYF TGTGCCAGCAGCTTAGCGGGCGGGACAGGGTCAGGGCAGTACTTC
TRBJ2-4 NA NA TRBV18 CASSPKGEGTIQYF TGTGCCAGCTCACCAAAGGGGGAGGGGACCATTCAGTACTTC
TRBJ1-4 NA TRBD1 TRBV5-1 CASSLRTGKGEKLFF TGCGCCAGCAGCCTCCGGACAGGGAAGGGAGAAAAACTGTTTTTT
TRBJ2-1 NA TRBD2 TRBV5-1 CASSPGLTASYNEQFF TGCGCCAGCAGCCCGGGACTAACCGCTTCCTACAATGAGCAGTTCTTC
TRBJ1-4 NA NA TRBV10-3 CAISVQGMDEKLFF TGTGCCATCAGTGTACAGGGTATGGATGAAAAACTGTTTTTT